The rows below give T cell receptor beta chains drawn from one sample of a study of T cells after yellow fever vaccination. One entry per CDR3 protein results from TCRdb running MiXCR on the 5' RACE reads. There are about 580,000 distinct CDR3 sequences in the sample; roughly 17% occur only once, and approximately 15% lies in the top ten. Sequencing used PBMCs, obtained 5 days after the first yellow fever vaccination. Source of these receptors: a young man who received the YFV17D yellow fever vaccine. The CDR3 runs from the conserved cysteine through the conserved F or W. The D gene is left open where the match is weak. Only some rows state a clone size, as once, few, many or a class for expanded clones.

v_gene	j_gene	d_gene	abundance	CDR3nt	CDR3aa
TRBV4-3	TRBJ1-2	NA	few	TGCGCCAGCAGCCAAGATATATGGGGACTCAACTATGGCTACACCTTC	CASSQDIWGLNYGYTF
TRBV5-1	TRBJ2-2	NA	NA	TGCGCCAGCAGCCTGGTACTACAGGGTAACACCGGGGAGCTGTTTTTT	CASSLVLQGNTGELFF
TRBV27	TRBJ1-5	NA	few	TGTGCCAGCAGCGGTGTGGGCGGGAGCAATCAGCCCCAGCATTTT	CASSGVGGSNQPQHF
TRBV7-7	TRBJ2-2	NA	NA	TGTGCCAGCAGCTTAGGGTCGTGGACCGGGGAGCTGTTTTTT	CASSLGSWTGELFF
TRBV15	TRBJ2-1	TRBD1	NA	TGTGCCACCAGCAGGGACAGGGGTTGGGACAATGAGCAGTTCTTC	CATSRDRGWDNEQFF
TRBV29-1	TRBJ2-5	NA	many	TGCAGCGTTGAATGGGGCGCGGAGACCCAGTACTTC	CSVEWGAETQYF
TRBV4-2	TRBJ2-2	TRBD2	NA	TGTGCCAGCAGCCAGACCCCCCAGCGGGGGAACACCGGGGAGCTGTTTTTT	CASSQTPQRGNTGELFF
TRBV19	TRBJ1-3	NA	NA	TGTGCCAGTAGTATGGATGGAGGGTCCTCTGGAAACACCATATATTTT	CASSMDGGSSGNTIYF
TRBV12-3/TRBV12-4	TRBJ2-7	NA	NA	TGTGCCAGCAGTCCCAGGCTCTACGAGCAGTACTTC	CASSPRLYEQYF
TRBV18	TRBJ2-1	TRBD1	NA	TGTGCCAGCTCACCGGTAGGGACAGGGGGAAATGAGCAGTTCTTC	CASSPVGTGGNEQFF
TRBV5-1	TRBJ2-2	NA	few	TGCGCCAGCAGCTTGGGTTATCTACTGGCCGGGGAGCTGTTTTTT	CASSLGYLLAGELFF
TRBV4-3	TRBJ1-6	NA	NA	TGCGCCAGCAGCCAAGGTCAGGGTAGCTATAATTCACCCCTCCACTTT	CASSQGQGSYNSPLHF
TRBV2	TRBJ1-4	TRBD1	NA	TGTGCCACTACTTACGGACAGGGGAGAATTGAAAAACTGTTTTTT	CATTYGQGRIEKLFF
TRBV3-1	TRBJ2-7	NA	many	TGTGCCAGCAGCGCCGGGACGGGTCCCTACGAGCAGTACTTC	CASSAGTGPYEQYF
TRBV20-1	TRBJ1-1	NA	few	TGCAGGGTGACAGGTACCACTGAAGCTTTCTTT	CRVTGTTEAFF
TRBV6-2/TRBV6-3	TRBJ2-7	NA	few	TGTGCCAGCAGCCGACAAGTCTACGAGCAGTACTTC	CASSRQVYEQYF
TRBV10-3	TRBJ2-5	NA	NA	TGTGCCATCAGTGCGACAGGAGCTAGGGAGACCCAGTACTTC	CAISATGARETQYF
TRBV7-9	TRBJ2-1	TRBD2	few	TGTGCCAGCAGCCGCGGACTAGCGGGGTACAATGAGCAGTTCTTC	CASSRGLAGYNEQFF
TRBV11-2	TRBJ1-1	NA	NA	TGTGCCAGCAGCTTTCGGCAGGGATTGAACACTGAAGCTTTCTTT	CASSFRQGLNTEAFF
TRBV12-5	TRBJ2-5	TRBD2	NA	TGTGCTAGTGGTTTGTACAACACGGGTGGCGGGGGAGGAGAGACCCAGTACTTC	CASGLYNTGGGGGETQYF
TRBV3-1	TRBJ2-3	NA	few	TGTGCCAGCAGCCAAGATAAGCGCAGATCGCAGTATTTT	CASSQDKRRSQYF
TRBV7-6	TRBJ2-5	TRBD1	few	TGTGCCAGCAGCTTGACAGGGATGGAGACCCAGTACTTC	CASSLTGMETQYF
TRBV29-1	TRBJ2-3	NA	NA	TGCAGCGTTGGGCATGGACTCATCACAGATACGCAGTATTTT	CSVGHGLITDTQYF
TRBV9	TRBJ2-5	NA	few	TGTGCCAGCAGCGTAGCTGGTAGGGGGGAGACCCAGTACTTC	CASSVAGRGETQYF
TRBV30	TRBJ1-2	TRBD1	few	TGTGCCGGGACAGGGGCCTTTGATGGCTACACCTTC	CAGTGAFDGYTF
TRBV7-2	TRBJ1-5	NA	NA	TGTGCCAGCAGCGTCCGGGGGCAGGGAAGTCAGCCCCAGCATTTT	CASSVRGQGSQPQHF
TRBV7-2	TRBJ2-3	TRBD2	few	TGTGCCAGCAGCTTAAAGCGGGGGGCCTTGGATACGCAGTATTTT	CASSLKRGALDTQYF
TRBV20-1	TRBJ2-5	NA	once	TGCAGTGCTAGTGGTAGGACCTACCAAGAGACCCAGTACTTC	CSASGRTYQETQYF
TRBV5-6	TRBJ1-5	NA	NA	TGTGCCAGCAGCTTGTATGTTGCGTTACAGCCCCAGCATTTT	CASSLYVALQPQHF
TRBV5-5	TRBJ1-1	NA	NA	TGTGCCAGCAGCTTGTTCTGGAGGGACCACACTGAAGCTTTCTTT	CASSLFWRDHTEAFF
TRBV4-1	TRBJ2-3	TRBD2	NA	TGCGCCAGCAGCCAGCGCGCTAGCGGGGGGGCGTGGAGCACAGATACGCAGTATTTT	CASSQRASGGAWSTDTQYF
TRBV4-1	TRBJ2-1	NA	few	TGCGCCAGCAGCCAAGGGGCCGGGGGAGGTGAGCAGTTCTTC	CASSQGAGGGEQFF
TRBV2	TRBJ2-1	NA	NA	TGTGCCAGCAGTGGTCGCCAGGCAACTTACAATGAGCAGTTCTTC	CASSGRQATYNEQFF
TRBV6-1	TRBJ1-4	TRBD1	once	TGTGCCAGCACACGGACAGGGGTCGGCGAAAAACTGTTTTTT	CASTRTGVGEKLFF
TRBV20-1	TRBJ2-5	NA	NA	TGCAGTGCTACCAAGCAGGGGGAGACCCAGTACTTC	CSATKQGETQYF
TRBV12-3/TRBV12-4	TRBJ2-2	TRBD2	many	TGTGCCAGCAGCCTAACAGCGGGGGGGTTCACCGGGGAGCTGTTTTTT	CASSLTAGGFTGELFF
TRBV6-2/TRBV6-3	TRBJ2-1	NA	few	TGTGCCAGCAGTTACCCGGAGGGCTTCAATGAGCAGTTCTTC	CASSYPEGFNEQFF
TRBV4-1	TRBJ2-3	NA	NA	TGCGCCAGCAGCCAATTCTCTACCACAGATACGCAGTATTTT	CASSQFSTTDTQYF
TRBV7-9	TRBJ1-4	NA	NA	TGTGCCAGCAGCTTATCGTCCGTGAGAAATGAAAAACTGTTTTTT	CASSLSSVRNEKLFF
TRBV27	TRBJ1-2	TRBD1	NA	TGTGCCAGCAGTCCGGGACAGGGGAAAAACTATGGCTACACCTTC	CASSPGQGKNYGYTF
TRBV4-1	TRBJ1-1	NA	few	TGCGCCAGCACCCGATCCCCAGGGGTAGGGACTGAAGCTTTCTTT	CASTRSPGVGTEAFF
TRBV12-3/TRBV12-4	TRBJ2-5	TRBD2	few	TGTGCCAGCAGTCCGTCGCGGGGGACGCAGACCCAGTACTTC	CASSPSRGTQTQYF
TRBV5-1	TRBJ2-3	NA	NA	TGCGCCAGCAGCTTGGATTCAGGGGATACGCAGTATTTT	CASSLDSGDTQYF
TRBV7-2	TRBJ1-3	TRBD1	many	TGTGCCAGCAGCCGATCGCCCGGGACAGCTGGAAACACCATATATTTT	CASSRSPGTAGNTIYF
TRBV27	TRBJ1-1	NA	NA	TGTGCCAGCAGTCCCGGGACGCCTAACACTGAAGCTTTCTTT	CASSPGTPNTEAFF
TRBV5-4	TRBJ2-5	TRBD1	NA	TGTGCCTACGACAGGGGCGGCCAAGAGACCCAGTACTTC	CAYDRGGQETQYF
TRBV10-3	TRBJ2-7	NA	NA	TGTGCCATCAGTGAGGGGAAGGCCTACGAGCAGTACTTC	CAISEGKAYEQYF
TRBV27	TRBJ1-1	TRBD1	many	TGTGCCAGCAGTTTAAACACAGGGGGCAGGGTAGCTTTCTTT	CASSLNTGGRVAFF
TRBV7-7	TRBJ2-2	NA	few	TGTGCCAGCAGCTTAGCCCCCCAAGGTACCGGGGAGCTGTTTTTT	CASSLAPQGTGELFF
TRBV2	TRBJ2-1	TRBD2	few	TGTGCCAGCAGTGAAGCGTATAGGCTAGCGGGGAGCTACAATGAGCAGTTCTTC	CASSEAYRLAGSYNEQFF
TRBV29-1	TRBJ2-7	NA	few	TGCAGCGTTGGAAGCAGGGAGAGTCGCGAGCAGTACTTC	CSVGSRESREQYF
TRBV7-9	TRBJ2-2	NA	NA	TGTGCCAGCAGCCATCGAATGGGGATCGACGGGGAGCTGTTTTTT	CASSHRMGIDGELFF
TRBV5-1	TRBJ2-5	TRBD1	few	TGCGCCAGCAGCACAGGGACAGGGAGAGAGACCCAGTACTTC	CASSTGTGRETQYF